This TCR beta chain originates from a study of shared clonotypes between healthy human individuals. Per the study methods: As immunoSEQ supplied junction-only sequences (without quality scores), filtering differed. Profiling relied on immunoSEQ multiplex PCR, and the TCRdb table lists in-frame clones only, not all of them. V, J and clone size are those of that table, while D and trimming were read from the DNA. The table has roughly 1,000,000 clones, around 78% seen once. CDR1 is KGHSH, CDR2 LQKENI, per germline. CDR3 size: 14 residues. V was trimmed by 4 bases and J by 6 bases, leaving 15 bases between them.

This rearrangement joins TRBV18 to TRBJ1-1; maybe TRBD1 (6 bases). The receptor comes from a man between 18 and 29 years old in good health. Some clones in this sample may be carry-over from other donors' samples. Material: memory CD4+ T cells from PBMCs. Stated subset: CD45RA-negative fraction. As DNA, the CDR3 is TGTGCCAGCTCACAATGGAAGGGGGGATCTGAAGCTTTCTTT. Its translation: CASSQWKGGSEAFF.